This T cell receptor (beta chain) was sequenced in a study of blood T cells in healthy people across ages (dated by TCRdb to about 2015). With regard to the full study: Template switching captured roughly one uniquely barcoded TCR beta cDNA molecule per two T cells in model experiments. Age-related changes in TCR beta repertoire diversity were measured in the study by deep sequencing normalized with unique cDNA molecular identifiers. The donors were divided into four age groups: young (average roughly 17 years), middle-aged (about 39), aged (about 62) and long-lived (about 84). To avoid experimental bias, donors of different ages were distributed randomly across sequencing lanes. Two additional independent replicas of 1 million unique cDNA reads from the same blood draw were analyzed for two donors (one aged 18 to 29 and one aged 80 or older). General findings and caveats noted by the study authors: Bulk unsorted PBMC profiling prevented conclusive comparison of naive and antigen-experienced compartments. There was a strong correlation between observed TCR beta diversity and the percentage of naive T cells measured by flow cytometry. Observed TCR beta diversity per million T cells fell roughly linearly with age, and a significant reduction was already apparent by age approximately 40. Because the CMV infection status of the donors was unknown, age-related changes in expanded clonotypes may potentially have been confounded. Total diversity estimates from one million sequenced T cells were considered lower bounds and underestimates. The long-lived group showed more naive CD4+ T cells, fewer expanded clones and increased TCR diversity than the aged group, suggesting age selection.

The roughly 39 donors, aged about 6 to 95 years, were systemically healthy Caucasian individuals from Russia. About 10 milliliters of peripheral blood were collected from each donor into EDTA-treated Vacutainer tubes. PBMCs were isolated by Ficoll-Paque density-gradient centrifugation, with at least 6 million obtained per sample. Trizol reagent was used to extract total RNA from the PBMCs, yielding at least 5.5 micrograms per sample. The percentages of naive CD45RAhigh/CD27high T cells were determined by flow cytometry on a PBMC aliquot from every donor. This clonotype was seen a few times. No cognate antigen has been identified for it. No much larger clonotype is one base removed from it; base qualities were not supplied. The library was built by means of 5' RACE. A second about 7 to 11 cycle PCR used a sample-barcoded 5' primer and a J-beta primer mix. Each TCR beta cDNA molecule received a unique molecular identifier from a template-switch 5' adaptor carrying 12 random nucleotides. At least 2.5 million CDR3-containing paired-end reads were obtained from each sample. All of the RNA was converted into first-strand cDNA using the Mint cDNA synthesis kit, with a TRBC-specific oligonucleotide serving as the primer. Following uracil-DNA glycosylase treatment, a first 18-cycle PCR with universal primers M1SS and BC2_uni_R was performed on all cDNA. Processing in the source paper ran as follows. Each sample was normalized by randomly selecting 1 million high-quality reads, each carrying a distinct molecular identifier. Reads sharing molecular identifiers were discarded rather than binned into consensus sequences. CDR3 identification, clonotype clustering and error correction used MiTCR with a Q25 quality threshold and the strictest error-elimination algorithm. A nonparametric unseen species model using Euler transformation provided a lower-bound estimate of total TCR beta diversity. The public sequencing data were trimmed at Q25 with fastp and processed into clonotypes with MiXCR by TCRdb, which kept only in-frame beta chains. Entries are consolidated by CDR3 protein sequence, retaining the most common genes and DNA. The V and J calls here are based on TCRdb, not the publication. In all, the sample holds 1.5 million to 2 million distinct CDR3 sequences, and around 42% of those were seen once. The ten largest make up 20% to 25% of the sample.

This clonotype was obtained from a human donor in good health. Sequenced: blood.

The CDR3: CSATPPQGGINEKLFF. The base sequence is TGCAGTGCTACCCCACCCCAGGGAGGGATCAATGAAAAACTGTTTTTT. The chain links TRBV20-1 with TRBJ1-4; a tentative D match to TRBD1 spans 5 bases. Trimming costs V 4 bases and J 5 bases, and their ends lie 20 bases apart. From cysteine to phenylalanine, the CDR3 is 16 amino acids long. The retained sequence is limited to the CDR3, 48 bases, with the frame set at the first base. The germline V gene (reference sequence) supplies CDR1 DFQATT and CDR2 SNEGSKA.